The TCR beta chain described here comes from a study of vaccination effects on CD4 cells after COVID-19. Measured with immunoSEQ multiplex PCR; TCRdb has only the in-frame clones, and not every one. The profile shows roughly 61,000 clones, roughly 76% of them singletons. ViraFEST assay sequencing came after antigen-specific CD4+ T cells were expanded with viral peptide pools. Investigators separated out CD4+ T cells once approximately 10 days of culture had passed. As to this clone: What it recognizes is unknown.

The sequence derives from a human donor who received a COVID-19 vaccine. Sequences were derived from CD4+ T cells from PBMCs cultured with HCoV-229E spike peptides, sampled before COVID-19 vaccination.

The chain's CDR3 is CATSDFNGGAGYTF. The CDR3 bases are TGTGCCACCAGTGATTTTAATGGGGGGGCTGGCTACACCTTC. The rearrangement uses TRBV24-1 and TRBJ1-2; D perhaps matches TRBD1 (6 bases). Trimming stripped 1 base from V and 7 bases from J, with 12 bases between. CDR3 length: 14 amino acids. CDR1 is KGHDR and CDR2 is SFDVKD in the germline V gene.